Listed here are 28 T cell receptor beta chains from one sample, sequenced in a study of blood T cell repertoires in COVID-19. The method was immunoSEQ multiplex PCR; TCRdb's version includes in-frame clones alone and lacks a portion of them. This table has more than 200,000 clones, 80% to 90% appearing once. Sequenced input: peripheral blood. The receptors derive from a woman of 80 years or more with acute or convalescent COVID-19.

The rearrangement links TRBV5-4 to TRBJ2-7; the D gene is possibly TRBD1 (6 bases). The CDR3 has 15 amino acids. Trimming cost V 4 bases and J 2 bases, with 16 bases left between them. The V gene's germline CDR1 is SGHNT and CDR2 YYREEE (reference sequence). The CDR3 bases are TGTGCCAGCAGCGTAACAGGGATTCCCCCCTACGAGCAGTACTTC. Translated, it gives CASSVTGIPPYEQYF.

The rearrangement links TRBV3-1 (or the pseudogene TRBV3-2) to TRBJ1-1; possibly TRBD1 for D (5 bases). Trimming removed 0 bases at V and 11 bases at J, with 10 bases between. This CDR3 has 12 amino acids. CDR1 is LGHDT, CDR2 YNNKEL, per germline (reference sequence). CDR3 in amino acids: CASSQDQGWAFF. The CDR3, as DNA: TGTGCCAGCAGCCAAGATCAGGGTTGGGCTTTCTTT.

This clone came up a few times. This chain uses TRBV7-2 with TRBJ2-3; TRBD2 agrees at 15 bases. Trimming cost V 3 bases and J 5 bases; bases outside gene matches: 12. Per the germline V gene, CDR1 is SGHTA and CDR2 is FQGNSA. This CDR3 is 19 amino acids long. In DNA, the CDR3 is TGTGCCAGCAGCTTCGTTGAACCGGGACTAGCGGGGGGACTAGATACGCAGTATTTT. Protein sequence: CASSFVEPGLAGGLDTQYF. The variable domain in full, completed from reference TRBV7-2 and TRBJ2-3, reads GAGVSQSPSNKVTEKGKDVELRCDPISGHTALYWYRQSLGQGLEFLIYFQGNSAPDKSGLPSDRFSAERTGGSVSTLTIQRTQQEDSAVYLCASSFVEPGLAGGLDTQYFGPGTRLTVL.

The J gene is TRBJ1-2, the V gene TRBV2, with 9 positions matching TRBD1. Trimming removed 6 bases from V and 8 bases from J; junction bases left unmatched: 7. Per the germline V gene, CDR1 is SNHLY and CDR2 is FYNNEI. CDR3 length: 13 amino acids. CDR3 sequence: CASSGTGIGGYTF. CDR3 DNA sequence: TGTGCCAGCAGCGGGACAGGGATCGGGGGCTACACCTTC.

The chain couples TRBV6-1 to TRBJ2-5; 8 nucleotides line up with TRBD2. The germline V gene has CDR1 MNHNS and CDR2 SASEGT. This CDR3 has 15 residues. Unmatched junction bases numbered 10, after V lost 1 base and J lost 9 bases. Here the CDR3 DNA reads TGTGCCAGCAGTGAAGGGAGCGGGAGTGTTTGGCCCCAGTACTTC. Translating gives CASSEGSGSVWPQYF.

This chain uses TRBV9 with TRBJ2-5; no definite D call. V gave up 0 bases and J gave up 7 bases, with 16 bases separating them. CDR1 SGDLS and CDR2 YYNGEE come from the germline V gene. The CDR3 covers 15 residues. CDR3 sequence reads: CASSVESPPTGTQYF. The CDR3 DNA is TGTGCCAGCAGCGTAGAGTCCCCCCCCACTGGGACCCAGTACTTC.

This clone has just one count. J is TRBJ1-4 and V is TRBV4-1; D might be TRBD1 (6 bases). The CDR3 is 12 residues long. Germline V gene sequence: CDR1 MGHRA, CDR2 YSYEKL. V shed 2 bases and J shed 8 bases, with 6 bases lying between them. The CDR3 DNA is TGCGCCAGCAGCCAACAGGGGGAAAAACTGTTTTTT. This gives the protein CASSQQGEKLFF.

CDR3 nucleotides: TGCGCCAGCAGCACGGGACAGGGTCATGGCTATGGCTACACCTTC. Translated: CASSTGQGHGYGYTF. This chain links TRBV5-1 with TRBJ1-2, with TRBD1 identical over 9 bases. The CDR3 is made up of 15 amino acids. After removal of 4 bases from V and 4 bases from J, the junction contained 8 bases not matched to a gene. Germline V CDR1 and CDR2: SGHRS, YFSETQ.

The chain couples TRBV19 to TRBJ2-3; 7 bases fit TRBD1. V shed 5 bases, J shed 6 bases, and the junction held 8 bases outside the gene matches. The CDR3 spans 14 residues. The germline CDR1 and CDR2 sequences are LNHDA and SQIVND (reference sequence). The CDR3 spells CASSPTGYLDTQYF. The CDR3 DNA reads TGTGCCAGTAGTCCGACAGGGTACCTGGATACGCAGTATTTT.

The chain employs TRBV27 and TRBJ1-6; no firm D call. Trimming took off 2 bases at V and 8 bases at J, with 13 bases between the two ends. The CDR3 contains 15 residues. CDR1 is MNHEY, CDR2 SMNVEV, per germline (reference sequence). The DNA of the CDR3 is TGTGCCAGCAGTTTAGCGCCGGGATTGGATTCACCCCTCCACTTT. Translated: CASSLAPGLDSPLHF.

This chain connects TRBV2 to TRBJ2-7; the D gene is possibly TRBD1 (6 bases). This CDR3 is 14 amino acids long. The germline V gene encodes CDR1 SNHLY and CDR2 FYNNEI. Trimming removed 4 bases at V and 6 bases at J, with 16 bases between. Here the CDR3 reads CASSVKGELSEQYF. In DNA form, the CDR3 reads TGTGCCAGCAGTGTGAAGGGGGAGTTGAGCGAGCAGTACTTC.

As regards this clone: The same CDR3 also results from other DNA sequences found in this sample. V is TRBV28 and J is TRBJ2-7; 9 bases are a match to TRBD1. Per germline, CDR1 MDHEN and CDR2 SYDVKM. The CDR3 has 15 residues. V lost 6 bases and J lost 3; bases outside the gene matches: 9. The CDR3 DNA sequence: TGTGCCAGCAGCAGCCCTTCGGGACAGGGCTACGAGCAGTACTTC. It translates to CASSSPSGQGYEQYF.

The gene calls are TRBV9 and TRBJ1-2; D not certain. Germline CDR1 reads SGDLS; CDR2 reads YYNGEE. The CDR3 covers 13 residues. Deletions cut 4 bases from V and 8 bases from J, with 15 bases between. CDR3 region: CASSPGGMRGYTF. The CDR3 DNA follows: TGTGCCAGCAGCCCGGGAGGGATGAGGGGCTACACCTTC. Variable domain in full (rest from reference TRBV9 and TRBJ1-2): DSGVTQTPKHLITATGQRVTLRCSPRSGDLSVYWYQQSLDQGLQFLIQYYNGEERAKGNILERFSAQQFPDLHSELNLSSLELGDSALYFCASSPGGMRGYTFGSGTRLTVV.

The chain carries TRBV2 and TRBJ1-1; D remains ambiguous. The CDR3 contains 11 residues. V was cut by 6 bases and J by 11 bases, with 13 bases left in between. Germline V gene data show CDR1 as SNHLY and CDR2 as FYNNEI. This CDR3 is CASRRTFRAFF. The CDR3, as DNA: TGTGCCAGCAGGAGGACTTTTCGCGCTTTCTTT.

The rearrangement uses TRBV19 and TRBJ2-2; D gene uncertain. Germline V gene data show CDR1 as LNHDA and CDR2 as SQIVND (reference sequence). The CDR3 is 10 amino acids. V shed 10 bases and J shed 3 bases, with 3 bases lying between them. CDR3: CATYTGELFF. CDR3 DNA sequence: TGTGCCACCTACACCGGGGAGCTGTTTTTT.

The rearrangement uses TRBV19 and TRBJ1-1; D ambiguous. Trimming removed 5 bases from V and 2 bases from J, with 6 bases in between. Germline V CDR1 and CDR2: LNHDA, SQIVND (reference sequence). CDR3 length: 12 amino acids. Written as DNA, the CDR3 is TGTGCCAGTAGTTACACCAACACTGAAGCTTTCTTT. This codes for CASSYTNTEAFF. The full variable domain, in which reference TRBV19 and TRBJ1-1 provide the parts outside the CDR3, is DGGITQSPKYLFRKEGQNVTLSCEQNLNHDAMYWYRQDPGQGLRLIYYSQIVNDFQKGDIAEGYSVSREKKESFPLTVTSAQKNPTAFYLCASSYTNTEAFFGQGTRLTVV.

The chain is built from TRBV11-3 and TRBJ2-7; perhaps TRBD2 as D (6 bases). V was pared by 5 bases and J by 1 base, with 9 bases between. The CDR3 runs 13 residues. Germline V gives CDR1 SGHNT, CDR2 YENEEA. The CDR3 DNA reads TGTGCCAGCAGCCCCCGGGAGTCCTACGAGCAGTACTTC. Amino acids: CASSPRESYEQYF.

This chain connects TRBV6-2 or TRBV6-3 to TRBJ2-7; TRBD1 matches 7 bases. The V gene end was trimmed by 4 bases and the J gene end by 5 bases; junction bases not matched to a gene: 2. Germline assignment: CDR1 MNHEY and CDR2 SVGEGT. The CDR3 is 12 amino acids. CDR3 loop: CASSLQGNEQYF. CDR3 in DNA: TGTGCCAGCAGTTTACAGGGGAACGAGCAGTACTTC.

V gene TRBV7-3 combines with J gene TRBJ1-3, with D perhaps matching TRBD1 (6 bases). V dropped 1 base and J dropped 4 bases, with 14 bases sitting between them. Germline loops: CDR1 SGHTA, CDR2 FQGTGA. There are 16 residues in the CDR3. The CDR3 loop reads CASSLNSGGAGNTIYF. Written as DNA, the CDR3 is TGTGCCAGCAGCTTAAATTCGGGGGGCGCCGGAAACACCATATATTTT.

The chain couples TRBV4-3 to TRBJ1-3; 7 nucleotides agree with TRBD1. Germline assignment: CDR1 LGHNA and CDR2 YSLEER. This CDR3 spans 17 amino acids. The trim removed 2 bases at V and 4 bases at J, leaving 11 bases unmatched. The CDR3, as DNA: TGCGCCAGCAGCCAAACGACAGGGACTAGGGGGGGAAACACCATATATTTT. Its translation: CASSQTTGTRGGNTIYF.

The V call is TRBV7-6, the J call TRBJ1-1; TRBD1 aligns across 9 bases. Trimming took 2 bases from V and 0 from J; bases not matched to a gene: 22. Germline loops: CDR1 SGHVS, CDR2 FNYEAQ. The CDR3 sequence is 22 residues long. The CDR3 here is CASSLKGQGQGQRGLLNTEAFF. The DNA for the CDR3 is TGTGCCAGCAGCTTAAAGGGACAAGGACAGGGGCAAAGGGGCCTCCTGAACACTGAAGCTTTCTTT. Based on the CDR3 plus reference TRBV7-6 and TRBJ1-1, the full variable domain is GAGVSQSPRYKVTKRGQDVALRCDPISGHVSLYWYRQALGQGPEFLTYFNYEAQQDKSGLPNDRFSAERPEGSISTLTIQRTEQRDSAMYRCASSLKGQGQGQRGLLNTEAFFGQGTRLTVV.

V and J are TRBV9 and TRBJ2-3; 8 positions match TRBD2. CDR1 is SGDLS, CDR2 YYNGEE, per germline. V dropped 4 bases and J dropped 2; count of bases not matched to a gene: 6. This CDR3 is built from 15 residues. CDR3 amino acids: CASSSLAADTDTQYF. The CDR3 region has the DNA TGTGCCAGCAGCTCACTAGCGGCCGACACAGATACGCAGTATTTT.

CDR3 DNA sequence: TGTGCCAGTAGTATTTGGACAGGGGGGTTGGTGGAGTATGGCTACACCTTC. Its translation: CASSIWTGGLVEYGYTF. The chain carries TRBV19 and TRBJ1-2, with TRBD1 matching over 10 bases. The CDR3 spans 17 residues. V was pared by 3 bases and J by 5 bases, with 12 bases of the junction left unmatched. CDR1 is LNHDA, CDR2 SQIVND, per germline (reference sequence). Full variable domain (rest looked up from reference TRBV19 and TRBJ1-2): DGGITQSPKYLFRKEGQNVTLSCEQNLNHDAMYWYRQDPGQGLRLIYYSQIVNDFQKGDIAEGYSVSREKKESFPLTVTSAQKNPTAFYLCASSIWTGGLVEYGYTFGSGTRLTVV.

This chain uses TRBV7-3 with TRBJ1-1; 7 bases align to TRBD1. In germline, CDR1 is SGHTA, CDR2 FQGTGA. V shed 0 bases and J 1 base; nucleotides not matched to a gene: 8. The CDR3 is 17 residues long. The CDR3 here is CASSLTDSPGGNTEAFF. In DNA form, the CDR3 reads TGTGCCAGCAGCTTAACTGATTCCCCAGGGGGGAACACTGAAGCTTTCTTT. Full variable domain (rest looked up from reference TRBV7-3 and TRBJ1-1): GAGVSQTPSNKVTEKGKYVELRCDPISGHTALYWYRQSLGQGPEFLIYFQGTGAADDSGLPNDRFFAVRPEGSVSTLKIQRTERGDSAVYLCASSLTDSPGGNTEAFFGQGTRLTVV.

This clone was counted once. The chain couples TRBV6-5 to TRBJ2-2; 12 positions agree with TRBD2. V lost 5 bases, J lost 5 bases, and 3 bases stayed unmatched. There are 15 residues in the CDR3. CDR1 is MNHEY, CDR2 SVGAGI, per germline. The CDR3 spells CASSPLAGGTGELFF. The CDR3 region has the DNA TGTGCCAGCAGTCCACTAGCGGGGGGAACCGGGGAGCTGTTTTTT.

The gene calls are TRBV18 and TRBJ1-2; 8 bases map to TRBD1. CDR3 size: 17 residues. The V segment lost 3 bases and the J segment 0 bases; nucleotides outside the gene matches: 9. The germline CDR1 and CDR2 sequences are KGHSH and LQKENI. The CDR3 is CASSPMGQERSNYGYTF. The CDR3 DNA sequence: TGTGCCAGCTCACCCATGGGACAGGAAAGGTCTAACTATGGCTACACCTTC.

In nucleotides, the CDR3 is TGTGCCAGCAGCCCCCATGCGGGAGCTATCCTAGGAGGATACTTC. Translation gives CASSPHAGAILGGYF. The rearrangement links TRBV11-2 to TRBJ2-7, with 7 bases matching TRBD2. J lost 13 bases, V lost 5 bases, and 20 bases had no gene match. Germline CDR1 and CDR2: SGHAT and FQNNGV. The CDR3 spans 15 residues.

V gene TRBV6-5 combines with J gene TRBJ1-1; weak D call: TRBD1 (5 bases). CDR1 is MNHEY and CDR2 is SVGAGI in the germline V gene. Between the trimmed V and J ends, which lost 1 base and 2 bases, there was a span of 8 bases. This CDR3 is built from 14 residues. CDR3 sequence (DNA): TGTGCCAGCAGTTACTGGGGGGATAACACTGAAGCTTTCTTT. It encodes CASSYWGDNTEAFF.